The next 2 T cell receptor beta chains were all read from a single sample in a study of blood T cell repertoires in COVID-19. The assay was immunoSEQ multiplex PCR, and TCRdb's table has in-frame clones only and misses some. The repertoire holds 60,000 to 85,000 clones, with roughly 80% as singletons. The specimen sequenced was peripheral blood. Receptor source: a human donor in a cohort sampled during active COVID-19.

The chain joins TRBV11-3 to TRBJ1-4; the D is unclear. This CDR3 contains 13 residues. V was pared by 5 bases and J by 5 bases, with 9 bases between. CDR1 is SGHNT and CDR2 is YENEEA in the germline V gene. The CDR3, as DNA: TGTGCCAGCAGCCGAGGGCGAAATGAAAAACTGTTTTTT. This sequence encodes CASSRGRNEKLFF.

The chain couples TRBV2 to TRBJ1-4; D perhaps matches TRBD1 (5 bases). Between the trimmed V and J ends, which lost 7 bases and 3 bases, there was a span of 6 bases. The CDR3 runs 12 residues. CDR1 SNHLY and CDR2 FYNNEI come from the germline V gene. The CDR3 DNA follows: TGTGCCAGCAACAGGCCTAATGAAAAACTGTTTTTT. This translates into CASNRPNEKLFF.